The 28 T cell receptor beta chains presented below share a single source sample, sequenced in a study of CD8 T cells in Susac syndrome (dated by TCRdb to the late 2010s). Libraries were prepared through the immunoSEQ multiplex PCR assay. RNA was extracted with the RNeasy kit and roughly 0.5 to 1 ug was reverse transcribed using random hexamers. Using fastp at Q25 and MiXCR, TCRdb reprocessed the public reads and kept productive beta chains. Entries that share a CDR3 protein sequence are merged under the most common genes and DNA. The sample table holds fewer than 150,000 distinct CDR3 sequences, of which approximately 95% were seen once. The top ten clones comprise roughly 0.29% of the sample. The material sequenced was CD8+ T cells from PBMCs. All receptors come from a human donor in good health.

The chain uses TRBV4-3 and TRBJ2-7; possibly TRBD2 for D (6 bases). Germline CDR1 is LGHNA and CDR2 is YSLEER. CDR3 length: 15 residues. Deletions cut 0 bases from V and 0 bases from J, with 9 bases between. The CDR3 DNA sequence: TGCGCCAGCAGCCAAGAAGGCGGGGTCTCCTACGAGCAGTACTTC. Amino acid sequence: CASSQEGGVSYEQYF.

The chain carries TRBV6-2 or TRBV6-3 and TRBJ2-7; 7 positions agree with TRBD2. Germline CDR1 and CDR2: MNHEY and SVGEGT. The V and J ends lost 5 bases and 5 bases, in that order; junction bases with no gene match: 12. This CDR3 is built from 15 residues. The CDR3 is CASSLPWEGNHEQYF. The CDR3 bases are TGTGCCAGCAGTCTTCCCTGGGAGGGAAACCACGAGCAGTACTTC.

The chain combines TRBV29-1 with TRBJ2-1; D gene ambiguous. Germline V gene lookup returns CDR1 SQVTM and CDR2 ANQGSEA. This CDR3 spans 13 amino acids. V lost 3 bases and J lost 4, with 10 bases in between. The CDR3 DNA reads TGCAGCGTTGATTGGGCCTATTACAATGAGCAGTTCTTC. Translated: CSVDWAYYNEQFF.

The genes are TRBV2 and TRBJ1-1; tentatively, D is TRBD1 (5 bases). CDR1 is SNHLY and CDR2 is FYNNEI in the germline V gene. This CDR3 has 11 residues. Trimming cost V 8 bases and J 3 bases, with 7 bases left between them. For the CDR3, the DNA is TGTGCCAGCGGGGGATACACTGAAGCTTTCTTT. It encodes CASGGYTEAFF.

Only one count was recorded for this clonotype. The chain's CDR3 is CSVEDGGVGGDIEETQYF. CDR3 DNA sequence: TGCAGCGTTGAAGATGGGGGAGTTGGCGGAGATATCGAAGAGACCCAGTACTTC. The chain joins TRBV29-1 to TRBJ2-5; either TRBD1 or TRBD2 may supply D (5 bases each). The germline gives CDR1 SQVTM, CDR2 ANQGSEA. CDR3 length: 18 residues. Trimming shortened V by 0 bases and J by 3 bases, and 23 bases separated the two germline ends. Full variable domain (missing parts from reference TRBV29-1 and TRBJ2-5): SAVISQKPSRDICQRGTSLTIQCQVDSQVTMMFWYRQQPGQSLTLIATANQGSEATYESGFVIDKFPISRPNLTFSTLTVSNMSPEDSSIYLCSVEDGGVGGDIEETQYFGPGTRLLVL.

This sequence joins TRBV27 and TRBJ1-1; D possibly corresponds to TRBD1 (5 bases). CDR3 length: 13 residues. The V end was cut by 4 bases, the J end by 4 bases, with 10 bases between. Germline V gene lookup returns CDR1 MNHEY and CDR2 SMNVEV (reference sequence). The CDR3 region has the DNA TGTGCCAGCAGTTGGAAGGGGTTCACTGAAGCTTTCTTT. Amino acid sequence: CASSWKGFTEAFF.

V usage is TRBV10-2 and J usage is TRBJ2-1, with D hard to call. Between the trimmed V and J ends, which lost 6 bases and 8 bases, there was a span of 8 bases. The length of the CDR3 is 11 residues. Germline-derived CDR1 and CDR2 are WSHSY and SAAADI. CDR3 protein: CASRTSDEQFF. The CDR3 bases are TGCGCCAGCAGGACCTCAGATGAGCAGTTCTTC.

V usage is TRBV28 and J usage is TRBJ2-5; 11 bases agree with TRBD2. V shed 6 bases, J shed 3 bases, and the junction held 6 bases outside the gene matches. Germline V CDR1 and CDR2: MDHEN, SYDVKM. The CDR3 loop spans 15 amino acids. CDR3 amino acids: CASRGLAEKKETQYF. In nucleotides, the CDR3 is TGTGCCAGCAGGGGACTAGCGGAAAAGAAAGAGACCCAGTACTTC.

The V gene is TRBV29-1, the J gene TRBJ1-5; no reliable D call. CDR1 and CDR2 from the germline V gene are SQVTM and ANQGSEA. The CDR3 totals 12 residues. The germline V and J ends were trimmed by 0 bases and 5 bases, with 5 bases remaining between them. CDR3 nucleotide sequence: TGCAGCGTTGAAGATGGGGATCAGCCCCAGCATTTT. Encoded protein: CSVEDGDQPQHF.

The chain carries TRBV19 and TRBJ1-1, with a weak D call TRBD1 (6 bases). CDR1 LNHDA and CDR2 SQIVND come from the germline V gene (reference sequence). Trimming pared 5 bases from V and 5 bases from J, leaving 18 bases between. CDR3 length equals 15 residues. The CDR3 reads CASSFRYRVGTEAFF. The CDR3 coding sequence is TGTGCCAGTAGTTTCAGATACAGGGTAGGTACTGAAGCTTTCTTT.

The chain recombines TRBV28 with TRBJ2-7; no definite D call. The CDR3 consists of 15 residues. Trimming stripped 5 bases from V and 0 bases from J, with 14 bases between. CDR1 and CDR2 from the germline V gene are MDHEN and SYDVKM. In DNA, the CDR3 is TGTGCCAGCAGTATAGGACGAAGCAGCTCCTACGAGCAGTACTTC. Protein product: CASSIGRSSSYEQYF.

This clonotype was found once. This sequence joins TRBV5-4 and TRBJ2-3; 8 nucleotides match TRBD2. The CDR3 has 16 residues. J gave up 2 bases and V 4 bases, and 9 bases lay outside the gene matches. Germline CDR1 SGHNT, CDR2 YYREEE (reference sequence). In DNA form, the CDR3 reads TGTGCCAGCAGCCGGGGTCAGCGGGAGCACACAGATACGCAGTATTTT. Translated, it gives CASSRGQREHTDTQYF.

V is TRBV7-9 and J is TRBJ2-2; D not resolved. V was pared by 6 bases and J by 0 bases, with 14 bases between. The CDR3 is 16 residues long. In germline, CDR1 is SEHNR, CDR2 FQNEAQ (reference sequence). The CDR3 protein is CASSLVGTSNTGELFF. CDR3 bases: TGTGCCAGCAGTTTGGTTGGCACTTCGAACACCGGGGAGCTGTTTTTT.

The chain combines TRBV7-2 with TRBJ2-3; D not resolved. Trimming stripped 0 bases from V and 0 bases from J, with 13 bases between. This CDR3 comprises 17 residues. CDR1 is SGHTA and CDR2 is FQGNSA in the germline V gene. In DNA form, the CDR3 reads TGTGCCAGCAGCTTAGCTTGGGCTGGGATAAGCACAGATACGCAGTATTTT. Amino acids: CASSLAWAGISTDTQYF.

J is TRBJ1-2 and V is TRBV9; D is perhaps TRBD1 (5 bases). Germline CDR1 is SGDLS and CDR2 is YYNGEE. The CDR3 loop spans 16 amino acids. V was shortened by 3 bases and J by 2 bases, with 17 bases between the two germline ends. CDR3 sequence reads: CASSAILGGTNYGYTF. DNA for the CDR3: TGTGCCAGCAGCGCCATCTTGGGGGGGACCAACTATGGCTACACCTTC.

This clonotype was seen just once. The gene calls are TRBV27 and TRBJ2-7, with no clear D. The germline V and J ends were trimmed by 4 bases and 3 bases, with 7 bases remaining between them. This CDR3 contains 12 residues. Germline V gives CDR1 MNHEY, CDR2 SMNVEV (reference sequence). The CDR3 is CASSSGHYEQYF. In DNA form, the CDR3 reads TGTGCCAGCAGTTCGGGCCACTACGAGCAGTACTTC.

The CDR3 DNA is TGTGCCAGCAGTCCCCCGGGGCCGAACTTTATGATTGAGACCCAGTACTTC. Protein product: CASSPPGPNFMIETQYF. The V gene is TRBV6-1, the J gene TRBJ2-5; D might be TRBD1 or TRBD2, each matching 5 bases. Trimming took 5 bases from V and 5 from J, leaving 24 bases between them. The germline gives CDR1 MNHNS, CDR2 SASEGT. The length of the CDR3 is 17 residues.

This chain joins TRBV14 and TRBJ2-1; no reliable D call. Germline loops: CDR1 SGHDN, CDR2 FVKESK. The CDR3 loop spans 15 amino acids. V lost 0 bases, J lost 4 bases, and 10 bases lay in between. In nucleotides, the CDR3 is TGTGCCAGCAGCCAAGATCCTACGGAATACAATGAGCAGTTCTTC. It translates to CASSQDPTEYNEQFF.

The chain combines TRBV20-1 with TRBJ2-1, with D uncertain. V was shortened by 2 bases and J by 7 bases, with 12 bases between the two germline ends. Germline CDR1 is DFQATT and CDR2 is SNEGSKA (reference sequence). The CDR3 is 13 residues long. The CDR3 loop is CSARLGMRNEQFF. In DNA, the CDR3 is TGCAGTGCTAGACTTGGAATGAGGAATGAGCAGTTCTTC.

V and J are TRBV15 and TRBJ1-2; tentatively, D is TRBD1 (6 bases). Germline V CDR1 and CDR2: LNHNV, YYDKDF (reference sequence). The ends were cut back, 1 base at V and 2 bases at J, with 11 bases in the middle. The CDR3 has 15 residues. CDR3 bases: TGTGCCACCAGCAGAGCCCGACAGGCGAACTATGGCTACACCTTC. Translated: CATSRARQANYGYTF.

The CDR3 spells CASSLTGVGGSTEAFF. The CDR3 coding sequence is TGTGCCAGCAGTCTAACAGGGGTCGGGGGGAGCACTGAAGCTTTCTTT. The chain carries TRBV25-1 and TRBJ1-1; 7 bases are a match to TRBD1. Germline V gene data show CDR1 as MGHDK and CDR2 as SYGVNS. The CDR3 loop spans 16 amino acids. With V trimmed by 5 bases and J by 4 bases, 13 bases remained unmatched.

The rearrangement uses TRBV3-1 and TRBJ2-7; D may be TRBD2 (6 bases). CDR1 is LGHDT, CDR2 YNNKEL, per germline (reference sequence). V lost 8 bases, J lost 7 bases, and 12 bases lay in between. The CDR3 consists of 11 residues. Here the CDR3 reads CASGVGGEQYF. The CDR3 DNA reads as TGTGCCAGCGGGGTCGGAGGGGAGCAGTACTTC.

This chain uses TRBV7-9 with TRBJ1-4; TRBD1 matches 9 bases. The CDR3 covers 14 residues. CDR1 and CDR2 (germline): SEHNR, FQNEAQ (reference sequence). Losses at the gene ends were 5 bases for V and 7 bases for J; bases not matched to a gene: 5. DNA of the CDR3: TGTGCCAGCAGCACGCGGGACAGGGTTGAAAAACTGTTTTTT. Protein sequence: CASSTRDRVEKLFF.

The genes are TRBV4-3 and TRBJ1-4; tentative D call: TRBD1 (6 bases). Germline values: CDR1 LGHNA, CDR2 YSLEER. V lost 0 bases and J lost 10, with 21 bases in between. CDR3 length equals 17 residues. The CDR3 loop reads CASSQDLPWDIRGKLFF. The CDR3 DNA sequence: TGCGCCAGCAGCCAAGATCTACCCTGGGACATAAGGGGAAAACTGTTTTTT.

The chain has TRBV2 and TRBJ1-5, with D possibly being TRBD1 (6 bases). V lost 3 bases and J 4 bases, leaving 13 bases between the germline ends. The CDR3 runs to 15 residues. CDR1 and CDR2 (germline): SNHLY, FYNNEI. The chain's CDR3 is CASSDSAGVNQPQHF. The CDR3 coding sequence is TGTGCCAGCAGTGATTCGGCAGGGGTGAATCAGCCCCAGCATTTT.

The chain has TRBV4-3 and TRBJ2-5, with D perhaps matching TRBD1 or TRBD2 (5 bases each). Germline V lookup: CDR1 LGHNA, CDR2 YSLEER. V gave up 3 bases and J gave up 4 bases, with 15 bases separating them. CDR3 size: 15 residues. Written as DNA, the CDR3 is TGCGCCAGCAGCCAGGGGGAGCTAGCAGGAGAGACCCAGTACTTC. It yields the protein CASSQGELAGETQYF.

This chain joins TRBV30 and TRBJ2-7; 9 bases agree with TRBD1. With 5 bases clipped from V and 3 bases from J, the junction kept 11 bases outside the gene matches. The CDR3 covers 15 residues. Germline CDR1 GTSNPN, CDR2 SVGIG (reference sequence). The CDR3 loop reads CAWADRGNRDYEQYF. The CDR3, as DNA: TGTGCCTGGGCCGACAGGGGGAACCGGGACTACGAGCAGTACTTC. The full variable domain, completed using reference TRBV30 and TRBJ2-7, is SQTIHQWPATLVQPVGSPLSLECTVEGTSNPNLYWYRQAAGRGLQLLFYSVGIGQISSEVPQNLSASRPQDRQFILSSKKLLLSDSGFYLCAWADRGNRDYEQYFGPGTRLTVT.

The rearrangement joins TRBV12-3 or TRBV12-4 to TRBJ2-1; D might be TRBD2 (5 bases). With 2 bases removed from V and 10 bases from J, the gap between germline ends came to 12 bases. The CDR3 runs 13 residues. The DNA of the CDR3 is TGTGCCAGCAGTTTATTAGGACTGGAGGAGCAGTTCTTC. It yields the protein CASSLLGLEEQFF.